This entry is about one TCR beta chain. Its specific antigen is unknown. No quality values exist for individual bases; no much larger clone is one base distant. This specimen comes from a study of OX40 agonist ivuxolimab in advanced cancers. About the study as a whole: Ivuxolimab was a fully human IgG2 agonistic monoclonal antibody targeting the costimulatory receptor OX40 (CD134). Intravenous ivuxolimab was administered to patients every 2 weeks at six dose levels: 0.01, 0.1, 0.3, 1.5, 3 and 10 mg/kg. Of the 50 to 55 dose-escalation patients, hepatocellular carcinoma was present in around 19, melanoma in approximately 15, renal cell carcinoma in 9 and head and neck cancer in 9. The dose-escalation cohort was 82.7% male with a mean age of around 62 years, ranging from roughly 20 to 80. Prior anti-PD-1, anti-PD-L1 or anti-CTLA-4 therapy was permitted, and checkpoint inhibitors had been received by about 36% of dose-escalation patients. Partial responses occurred in three dose-escalation patients, of whom one had hepatocellular carcinoma and two had cutaneous melanoma. The purpose of peripheral TCRbeta sequencing was to test whether ivuxolimab changed TCR sequence diversity and led to clonal T-cell expansion. The monotherapy dose-escalation portion (N of about 49 patients) of the phase I ivuxolimab trial is reported in the paper.

What the authors observed across the whole study: Low levels of normalized T-cell clonal expansion were also seen in some nonresponding patients. Which antigens the clonally expanded peripheral T cells were specific for was not determined. After ivuxolimab, more expanded clones were found on average in CD8+ T cells than in CD4+ T cells. In the 0.1-3.0 mg/kg groups, partial responders had among the lowest normalized peripheral clonal expansion, particularly in CD8+ T cells. At doses from 0.1 to 3.0 mg/kg, clonal expansion was seen in both CD4+ and CD8+ blood T cells between baseline and week 6.

Patients with a history of autoimmune disease or receiving systemic immunosuppression were excluded from the trial. Peripheral blood for TCR sequencing was collected from all dose cohorts at baseline, on cycle 4 day 1, and on cycle 7 day 1. Samples were obtained from an open-label, multicenter, first-in-human phase I dose-escalation trial of ivuxolimab. Adults with locally advanced or metastatic head and neck squamous cell, hepatocellular, melanoma or renal cell carcinoma were enrolled in the trial. CD4+ and CD8+ T cells were sorted separately from peripheral blood before TCR sequencing. For sequencing of the TCRbeta CDR3 region, genomic DNA was extracted from the sorted cells. The immunoSEQ Assay was used for sequencing of TCRbeta CDR3 regions. TCRdb stores this immuneACCESS table with in-frame sequences only. Part of the clones is absent; in the studies checked, under half of the shortfall reflects unresolved V genes, and no reason is known for the rest. A total of roughly 18,000 clones appear in this sample, roughly 86% of them only once. The top ten clones comprise 2% to 2.5% of the sample.

Based on the germline V gene (reference sequence), the CDR1 and CDR2 sequences are DFQATT and SNEGSKA. Including cysteine and phenylalanine, the CDR3 has 9 amino acids. CDR3 DNA is the only sequence kept; it has 27 bases, read in frame from the first base. The V end loses 5 bases and the J end loses 13 bases, and a stretch of 11 bases separates them. This TCR was recovered from an adult with an advanced solid tumor such as melanoma, head and neck, liver or kidney cancer. Recombination joined TRBV20-1 with TRBJ1-2; no D gene can be assigned with confidence. The specimen was CD4+ or CD8+ T cells sorted from blood, collected in a trial of the OX40 agonist ivuxolimab. CDR3 region: CSAAPPATF. In nucleotides, the sequence is TGCAGTGCTGCACCCCCAGCCACCTTC.